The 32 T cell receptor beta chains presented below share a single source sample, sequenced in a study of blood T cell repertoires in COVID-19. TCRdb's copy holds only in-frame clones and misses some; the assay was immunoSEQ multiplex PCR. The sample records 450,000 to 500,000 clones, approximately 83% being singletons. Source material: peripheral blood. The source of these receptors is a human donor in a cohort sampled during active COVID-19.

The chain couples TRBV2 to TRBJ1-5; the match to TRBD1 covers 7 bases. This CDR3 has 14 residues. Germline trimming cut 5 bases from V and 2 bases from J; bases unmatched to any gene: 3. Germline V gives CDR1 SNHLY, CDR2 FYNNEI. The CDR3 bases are TGTGCCAGCAGTCAAACAGGGGGCAATCAGCCCCAGCATTTT. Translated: CASSQTGGNQPQHF.

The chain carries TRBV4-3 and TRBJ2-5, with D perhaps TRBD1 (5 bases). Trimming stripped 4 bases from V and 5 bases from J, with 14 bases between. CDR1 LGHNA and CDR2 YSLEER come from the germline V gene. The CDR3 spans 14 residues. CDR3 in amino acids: CASSRTPKGETQYF. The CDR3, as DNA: TGCGCCAGCAGCCGAACTCCTAAGGGGGAGACCCAGTACTTC.

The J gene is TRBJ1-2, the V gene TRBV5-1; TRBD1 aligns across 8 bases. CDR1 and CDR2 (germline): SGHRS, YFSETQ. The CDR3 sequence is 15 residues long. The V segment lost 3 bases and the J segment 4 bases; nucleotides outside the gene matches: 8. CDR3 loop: CASSSPDRAGYGYTF. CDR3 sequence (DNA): TGCGCCAGCAGCTCCCCGGACAGGGCGGGCTATGGCTACACCTTC. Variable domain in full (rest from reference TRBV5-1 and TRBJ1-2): KAGVTQTPRYLIKTRGQQVTLSCSPISGHRSVSWYQQTPGQGLQFLFEYFSETQRNKGNFPGRFSGRQFSNSRSEMNVSTLELGDSALYLCASSSPDRAGYGYTFGSGTRLTVV.

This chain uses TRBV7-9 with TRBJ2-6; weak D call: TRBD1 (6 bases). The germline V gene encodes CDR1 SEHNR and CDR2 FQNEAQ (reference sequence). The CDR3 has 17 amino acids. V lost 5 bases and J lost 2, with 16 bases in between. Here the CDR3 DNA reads TGTGCCAGCAGCCGTTTCACACAGGGCCCTGGGGCCAACGTCCTGACTTTC. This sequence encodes CASSRFTQGPGANVLTF.

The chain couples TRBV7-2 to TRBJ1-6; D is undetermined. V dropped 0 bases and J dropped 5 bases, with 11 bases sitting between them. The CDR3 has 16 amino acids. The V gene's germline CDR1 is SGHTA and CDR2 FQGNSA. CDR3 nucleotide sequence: TGTGCCAGCAGCTTAGCGCTCTGGACTAATAATTCACCCCTCCACTTT. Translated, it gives CASSLALWTNNSPLHF. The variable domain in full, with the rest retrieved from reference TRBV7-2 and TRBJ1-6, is GAGVSQSPSNKVTEKGKDVELRCDPISGHTALYWYRQSLGQGLEFLIYFQGNSAPDKSGLPSDRFSAERTGGSVSTLTIQRTQQEDSAVYLCASSLALWTNNSPLHFGNGTRLTVT.

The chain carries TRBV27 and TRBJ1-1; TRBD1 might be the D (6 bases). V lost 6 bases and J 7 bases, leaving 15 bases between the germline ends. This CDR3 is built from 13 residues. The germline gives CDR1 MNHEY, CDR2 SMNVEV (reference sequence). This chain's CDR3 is CASSRQGGYEAFF. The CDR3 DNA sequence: TGTGCCAGCAGCCGACAAGGGGGATATGAAGCTTTCTTT.

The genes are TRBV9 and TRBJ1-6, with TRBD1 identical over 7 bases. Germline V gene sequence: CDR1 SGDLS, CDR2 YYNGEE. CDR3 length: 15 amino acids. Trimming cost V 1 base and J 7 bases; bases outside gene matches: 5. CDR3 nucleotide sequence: TGTGCCAGCAGCGTATCAACAGGGGACAATTCACCCCTCCACTTT. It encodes CASSVSTGDNSPLHF.

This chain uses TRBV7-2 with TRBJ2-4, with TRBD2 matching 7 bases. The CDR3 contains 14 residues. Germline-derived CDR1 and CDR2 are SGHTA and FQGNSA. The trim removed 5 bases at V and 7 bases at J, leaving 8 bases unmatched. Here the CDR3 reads CASSLQRDGNIQYF. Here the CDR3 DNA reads TGTGCCAGCAGCCTCCAGCGGGACGGGAACATTCAGTACTTC.

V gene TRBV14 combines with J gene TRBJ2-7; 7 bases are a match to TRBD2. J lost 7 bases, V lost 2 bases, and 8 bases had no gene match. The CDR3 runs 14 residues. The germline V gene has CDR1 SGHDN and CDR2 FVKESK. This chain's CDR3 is CASSQLGGTGEQYF. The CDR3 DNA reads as TGTGCCAGCAGCCAACTGGGGGGGACTGGGGAGCAGTACTTC.

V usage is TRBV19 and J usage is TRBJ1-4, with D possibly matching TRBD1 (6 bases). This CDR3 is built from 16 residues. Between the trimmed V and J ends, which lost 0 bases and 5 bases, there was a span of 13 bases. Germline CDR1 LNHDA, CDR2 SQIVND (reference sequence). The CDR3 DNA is TGTGCCAGTAGTATAGATCTGACAGGCTGGAATGAAAAACTGTTTTTT. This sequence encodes CASSIDLTGWNEKLFF.

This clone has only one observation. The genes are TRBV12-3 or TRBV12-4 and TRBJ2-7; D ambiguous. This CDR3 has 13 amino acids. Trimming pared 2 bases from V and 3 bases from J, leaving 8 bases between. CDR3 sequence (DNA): TGTGCCAGCAGTTTAAAGAGCAACTACGAGCAGTACTTC. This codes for CASSLKSNYEQYF.

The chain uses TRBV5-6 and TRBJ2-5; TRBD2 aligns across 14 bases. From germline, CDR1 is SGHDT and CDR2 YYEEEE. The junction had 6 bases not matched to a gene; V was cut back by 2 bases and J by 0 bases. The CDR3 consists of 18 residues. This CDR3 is CASSFRTSGRMYQETQYF. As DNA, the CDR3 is TGTGCCAGCAGCTTTAGGACTAGCGGGAGGATGTACCAAGAGACCCAGTACTTC.

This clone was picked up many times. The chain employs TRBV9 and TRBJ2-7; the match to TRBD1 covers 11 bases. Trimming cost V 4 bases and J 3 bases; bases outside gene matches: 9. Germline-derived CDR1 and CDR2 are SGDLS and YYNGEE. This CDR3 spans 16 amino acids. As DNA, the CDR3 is TGTGCCAGCAGCCACTCCCAGGGACAGGGGGTCTACGAGCAGTACTTC. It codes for CASSHSQGQGVYEQYF.

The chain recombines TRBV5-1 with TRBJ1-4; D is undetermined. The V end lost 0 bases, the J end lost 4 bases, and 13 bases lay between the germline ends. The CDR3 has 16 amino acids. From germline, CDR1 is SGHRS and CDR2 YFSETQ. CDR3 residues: CASSLVGNTGNEKLFF. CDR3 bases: TGCGCCAGCAGCTTGGTCGGAAACACGGGTAATGAAAAACTGTTTTTT. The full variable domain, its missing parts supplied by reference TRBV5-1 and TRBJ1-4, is KAGVTQTPRYLIKTRGQQVTLSCSPISGHRSVSWYQQTPGQGLQFLFEYFSETQRNKGNFPGRFSGRQFSNSRSEMNVSTLELGDSALYLCASSLVGNTGNEKLFFGSGTQLSVL.

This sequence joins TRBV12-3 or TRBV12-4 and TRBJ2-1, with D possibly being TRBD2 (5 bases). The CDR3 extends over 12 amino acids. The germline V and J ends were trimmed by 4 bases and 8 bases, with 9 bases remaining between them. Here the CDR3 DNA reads TGTGCCAGCAGTTCCATCGGGGATGAGCAGTTCTTC. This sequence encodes CASSSIGDEQFF.

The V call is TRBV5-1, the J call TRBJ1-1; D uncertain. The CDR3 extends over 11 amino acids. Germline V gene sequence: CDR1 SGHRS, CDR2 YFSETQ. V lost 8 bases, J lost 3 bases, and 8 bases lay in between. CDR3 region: CARRRYTEAFF. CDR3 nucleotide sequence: TGCGCCAGACGGAGATACACTGAAGCTTTCTTT.

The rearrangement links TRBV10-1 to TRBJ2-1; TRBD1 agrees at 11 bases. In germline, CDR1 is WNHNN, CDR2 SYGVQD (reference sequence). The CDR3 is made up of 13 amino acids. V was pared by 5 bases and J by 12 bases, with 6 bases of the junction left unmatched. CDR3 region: CASSFSGTGGQFF. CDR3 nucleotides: TGCGCCAGCAGTTTTTCGGGGACAGGGGGGCAGTTCTTC.

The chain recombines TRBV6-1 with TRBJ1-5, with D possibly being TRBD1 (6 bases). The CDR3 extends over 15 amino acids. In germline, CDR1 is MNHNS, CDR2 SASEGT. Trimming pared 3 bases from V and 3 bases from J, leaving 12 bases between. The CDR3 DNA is TGTGCCAGCAGTGACAATACAGGGTTCAATCAGCCCCAGCATTTT. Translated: CASSDNTGFNQPQHF.

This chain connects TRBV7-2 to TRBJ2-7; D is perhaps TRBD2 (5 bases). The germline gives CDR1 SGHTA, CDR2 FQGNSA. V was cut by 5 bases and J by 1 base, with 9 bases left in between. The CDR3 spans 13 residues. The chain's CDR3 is CASSRTGSYEQYF. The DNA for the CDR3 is TGTGCCAGCAGCCGGACTGGGTCCTACGAGCAGTACTTC.

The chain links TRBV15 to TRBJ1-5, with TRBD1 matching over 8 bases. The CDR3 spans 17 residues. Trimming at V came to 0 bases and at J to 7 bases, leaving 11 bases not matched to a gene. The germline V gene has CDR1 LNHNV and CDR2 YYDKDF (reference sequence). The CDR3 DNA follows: TGTGCCACCAGCAGAGATAAAGCGCAGGGGGCAGGGCAGCCCCAGCATTTT. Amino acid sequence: CATSRDKAQGAGQPQHF.

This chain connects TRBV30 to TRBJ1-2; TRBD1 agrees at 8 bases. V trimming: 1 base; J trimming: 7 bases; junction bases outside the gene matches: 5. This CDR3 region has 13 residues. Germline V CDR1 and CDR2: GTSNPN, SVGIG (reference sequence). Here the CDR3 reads CAWSARTGFGYTF. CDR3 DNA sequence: TGTGCCTGGAGTGCTCGGACAGGGTTTGGCTACACCTTC.

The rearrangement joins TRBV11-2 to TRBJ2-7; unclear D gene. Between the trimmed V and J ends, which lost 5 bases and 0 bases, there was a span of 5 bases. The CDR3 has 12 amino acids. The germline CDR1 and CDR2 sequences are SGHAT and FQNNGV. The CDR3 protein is CASSPVSYEQYF. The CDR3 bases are TGTGCCAGCAGCCCCGTCTCCTACGAGCAGTACTTC.

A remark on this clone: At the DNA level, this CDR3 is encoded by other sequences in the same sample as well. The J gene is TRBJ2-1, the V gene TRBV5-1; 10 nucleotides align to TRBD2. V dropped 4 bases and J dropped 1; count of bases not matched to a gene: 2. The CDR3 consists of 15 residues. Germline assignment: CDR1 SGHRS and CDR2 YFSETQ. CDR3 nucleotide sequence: TGCGCCAGCAGCGTAGCGGGAGGATCCTACAATGAGCAGTTCTTC. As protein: CASSVAGGSYNEQFF.

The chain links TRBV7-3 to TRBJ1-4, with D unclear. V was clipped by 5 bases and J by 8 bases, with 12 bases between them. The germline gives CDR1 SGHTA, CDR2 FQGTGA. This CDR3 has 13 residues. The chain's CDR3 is CASSPGSGEKLFF. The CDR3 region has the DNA TGTGCCAGCAGCCCAGGATCGGGGGAAAAACTGTTTTTT.

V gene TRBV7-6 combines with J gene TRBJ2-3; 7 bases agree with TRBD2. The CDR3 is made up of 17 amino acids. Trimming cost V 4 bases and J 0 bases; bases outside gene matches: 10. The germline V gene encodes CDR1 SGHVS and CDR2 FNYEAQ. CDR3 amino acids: CASSSIAGTTSTDTQYF. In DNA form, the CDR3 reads TGTGCCAGCAGCTCGATTGCCGGGACTACCAGCACAGATACGCAGTATTTT.

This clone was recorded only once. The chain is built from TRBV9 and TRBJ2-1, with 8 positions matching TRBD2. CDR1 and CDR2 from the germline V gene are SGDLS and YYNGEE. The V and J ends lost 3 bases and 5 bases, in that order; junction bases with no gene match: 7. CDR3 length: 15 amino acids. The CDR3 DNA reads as TGTGCCAGCAGCGCGAGCGGGAGCTTACACAATGAGCAGTTCTTC. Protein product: CASSASGSLHNEQFF.

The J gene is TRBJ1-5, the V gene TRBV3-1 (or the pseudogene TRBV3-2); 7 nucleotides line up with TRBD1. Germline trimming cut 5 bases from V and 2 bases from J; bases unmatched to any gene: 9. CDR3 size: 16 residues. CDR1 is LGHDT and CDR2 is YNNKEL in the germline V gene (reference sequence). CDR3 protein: CASSSSGTVGNQPQHF. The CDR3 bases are TGTGCCAGCAGCAGCTCCGGGACAGTGGGCAATCAGCCCCAGCATTTT.

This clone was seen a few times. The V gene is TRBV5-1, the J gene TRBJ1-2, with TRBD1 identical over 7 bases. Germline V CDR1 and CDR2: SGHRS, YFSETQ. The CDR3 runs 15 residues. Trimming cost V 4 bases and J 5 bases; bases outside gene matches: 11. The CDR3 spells CASSPEQGPDYGYTF. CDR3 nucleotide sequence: TGCGCCAGCAGCCCCGAACAGGGGCCGGATTATGGCTACACCTTC.

The chain's CDR3 is CASSPSRELGGELFF. The CDR3 bases are TGTGCCAGCTCACCATCGCGGGAGTTGGGCGGGGAGCTGTTTTTT. The V gene is TRBV18, the J gene TRBJ2-2, with 7 bases matching TRBD2. V shed 2 bases and J 7 bases; nucleotides not matched to a gene: 7. The CDR3 sequence is 15 residues long. The germline CDR1 and CDR2 sequences are KGHSH and LQKENI.

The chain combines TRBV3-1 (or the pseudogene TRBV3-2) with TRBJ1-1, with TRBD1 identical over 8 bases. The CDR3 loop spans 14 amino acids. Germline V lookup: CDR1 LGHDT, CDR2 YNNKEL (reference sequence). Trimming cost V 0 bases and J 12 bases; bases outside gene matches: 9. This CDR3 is CASSQEDRGSGTFF. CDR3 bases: TGTGCCAGCAGCCAAGAAGACAGGGGATCTGGGACTTTCTTT.

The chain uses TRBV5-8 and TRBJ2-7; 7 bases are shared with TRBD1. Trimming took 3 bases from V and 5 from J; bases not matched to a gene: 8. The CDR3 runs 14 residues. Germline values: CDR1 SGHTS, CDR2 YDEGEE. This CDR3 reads CASSSLRGPNEQYF. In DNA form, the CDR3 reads TGTGCCAGCAGCTCTCTGAGGGGGCCGAACGAGCAGTACTTC.

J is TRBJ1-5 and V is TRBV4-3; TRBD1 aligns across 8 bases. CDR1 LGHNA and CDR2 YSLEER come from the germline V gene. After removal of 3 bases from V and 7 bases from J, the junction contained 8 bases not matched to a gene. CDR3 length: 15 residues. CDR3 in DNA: TGCGCCAGCAGCCAGAGGGCCAGGGGGCAACAGCCCCAGCATTTT. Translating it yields CASSQRARGQQPQHF.